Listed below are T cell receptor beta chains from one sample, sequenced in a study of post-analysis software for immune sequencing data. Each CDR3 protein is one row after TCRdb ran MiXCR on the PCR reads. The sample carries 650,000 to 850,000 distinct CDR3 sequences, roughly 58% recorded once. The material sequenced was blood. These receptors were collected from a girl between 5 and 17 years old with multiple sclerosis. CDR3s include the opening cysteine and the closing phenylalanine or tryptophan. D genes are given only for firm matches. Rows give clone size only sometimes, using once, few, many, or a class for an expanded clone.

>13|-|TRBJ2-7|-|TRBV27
TGTGCCAGCAAGTTCAGGAAATCCTACGAGCAGTACTTC
CASKFRKSYEQYF
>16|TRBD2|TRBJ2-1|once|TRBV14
TGTGCCAGCAGCCAGGCGCGGGGGAGTTACTACAATGAGCAGTTCTTC
CASSQARGSYYNEQFF
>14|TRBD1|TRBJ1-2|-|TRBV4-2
TGTGCCAGCAGCCAAGGGGACAGAAACTATGGCTACACCTTC
CASSQGDRNYGYTF
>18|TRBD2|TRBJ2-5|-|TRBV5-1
TGCGCCAGCAGCTTGGGGACTAGCGGGACCGTCCTCCGGGAGACCCAGTACTTC
CASSLGTSGTVLRETQYF
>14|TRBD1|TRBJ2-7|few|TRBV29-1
TGCAGCGCCGGGGGCGGACAGGGGGACTACGAGCAGTACTTC
CSAGGGQGDYEQYF
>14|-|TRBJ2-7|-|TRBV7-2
TGTGCCAGCAGCTTAGTTCACAGGAGGTACGAGCAGTACTTC
CASSLVHRRYEQYF
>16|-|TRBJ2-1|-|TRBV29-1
TGCAGCGCCCTCGGGGGCCACAACAGTTTTTACAATGAGCAGTTCTTC
CSALGGHNSFYNEQFF
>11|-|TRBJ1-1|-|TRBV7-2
TGTGCCAGCAGCTTAGGTGTGGGAGCTTTCTTT
CASSLGVGAFF
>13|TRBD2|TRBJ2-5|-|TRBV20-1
TGCAGTGCAATGCGGGGGGGCCCAGAGACCCAGTACTTC
CSAMRGGPETQYF
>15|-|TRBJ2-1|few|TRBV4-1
TGCGCCAGCAGCGTTCAACTCGGCTCCTACAATGAGCAGTTCTTC
CASSVQLGSYNEQFF
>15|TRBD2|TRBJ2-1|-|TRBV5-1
TGCGCCAGCAGCTTGGAGTGGACTAGCGGGAGTGAGCAGTTCTTC
CASSLEWTSGSEQFF
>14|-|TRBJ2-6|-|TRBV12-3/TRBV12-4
TGTGCCAGCAGTTTAGAGTCTGGGGCCAACGTCCGGACTTTC
CASSLESGANVRTF
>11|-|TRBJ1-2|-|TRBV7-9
TGTGCCAGCACAGGAGAAGGAGGCTACACCTTC
CASTGEGGYTF
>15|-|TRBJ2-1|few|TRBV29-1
TGCAGCGTTGAAGGAAGGGACAAGGAGGCGAATGAGCAGTTCTTC
CSVEGRDKEANEQFF
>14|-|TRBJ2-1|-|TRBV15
TGTGCCACCAGCAGAGAGCGGCCTGGGTATGAGCAGTTCTTC
CATSRERPGYEQFF
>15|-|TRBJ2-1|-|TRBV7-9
TGTGCCAGCAGCTTAGTGGAGGGCTCCTACAATGAGCAGTTCTTC
CASSLVEGSYNEQFF
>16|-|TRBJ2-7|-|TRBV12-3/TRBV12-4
TGTGCCAGCAGTTTAGCGCGGAGGGAGAATTCCTACGAGCAGTACTTC
CASSLARRENSYEQYF